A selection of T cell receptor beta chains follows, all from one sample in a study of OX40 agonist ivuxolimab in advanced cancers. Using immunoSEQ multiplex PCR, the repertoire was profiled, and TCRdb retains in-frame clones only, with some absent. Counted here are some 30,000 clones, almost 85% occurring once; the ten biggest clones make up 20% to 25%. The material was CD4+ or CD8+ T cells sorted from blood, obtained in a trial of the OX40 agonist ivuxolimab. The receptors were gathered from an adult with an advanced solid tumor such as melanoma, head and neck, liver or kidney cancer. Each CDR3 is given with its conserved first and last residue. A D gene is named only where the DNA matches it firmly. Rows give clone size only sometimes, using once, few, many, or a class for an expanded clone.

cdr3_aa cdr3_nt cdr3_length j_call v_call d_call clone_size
CASQWVAGGSDEQYF TGTGCCAGCCAATGGGTAGCGGGAGGTTCCGACGAGCAGTACTTC 15 TRBJ2-7 TRBV2 TRBD2 -
CASSRAKGERAEAFF TGTGCCAGCAGCCGGGCGAAGGGGGAACGGGCTGAAGCTTTCTTT 15 TRBJ1-1 TRBV4-2 - -
CASSPLEGDTQYF TGTGCCAGCAGTCCCCTGGAAGGAGATACGCAGTATTTT 13 TRBJ2-3 TRBV6-5 - -
CASGLGFTEAFF TGTGCTAGTGGTTTGGGATTCACTGAAGCTTTCTTT 12 TRBJ1-1 TRBV12-5 - few
CASSQGKGRPNEKLFF TGCGCCAGCAGCCAAGGAAAAGGCAGACCTAATGAAAAACTGTTTTTT 16 TRBJ1-4 TRBV4-1 - -
CASSHGQGGDEQYF TGTGCCAGCAGCCATGGACAGGGCGGGGACGAGCAGTACTTC 14 TRBJ2-7 TRBV4-2 TRBD1 -
CASSGMGSLLDGYTF TGTGCCAGCAGTGGGATGGGGAGCTTGCTCGATGGCTACACCTTC 15 TRBJ1-2 TRBV6-1 - -
CASSQGRGGWTEAFF TGTGCCAGCAGCCAAGGGCGAGGGGGGTGGACTGAAGCTTTCTTT 15 TRBJ1-1 TRBV14 - -
CAGGTGYNEKLFF TGTGCCGGTGGGACAGGCTATAATGAAAAACTGTTTTTT 13 TRBJ1-4 TRBV2 TRBD1 -
CASTTGYRPGEQFF TGTGCCAGCACCACCGGTTATAGGCCAGGGGAGCAGTTCTTC 14 TRBJ2-1 TRBV5-6 - -
CASTDSGEDYEQYF TGTGCCAGCACCGACAGCGGGGAGGACTACGAGCAGTACTTC 14 TRBJ2-7 TRBV5-6 TRBD2 -
CASSFEGASYEQYF TGCGCCAGCAGCTTTGAGGGGGCCTCCTACGAGCAGTACTTC 14 TRBJ2-7 TRBV5-1 TRBD1 -
CASSKPARSEQFF TGCGCCAGCAGCAAGCCGGCCCGGAGCGAGCAGTTCTTC 13 TRBJ2-1 TRBV5-1 - -
CASSLVRGLEDTQYF TGTGCCAGCAGCTTGGTCAGGGGGCTGGAGGATACGCAGTATTTT 15 TRBJ2-3 TRBV5-6 TRBD1 once
CASSYLRGDSGFYTF TGTGCCAGCAGTTACCTCAGGGGGGACAGTGGCTTCTACACCTTC 15 TRBJ1-2 TRBV6-6 TRBD1 -
CASSEGENTEAFF TGTGCCAGCAGTGAAGGGGAGAACACTGAAGCTTTCTTT 13 TRBJ1-1 TRBV6-5 - few
CASSLVEGSTEAFF TGCGCCAGCAGCTTGGTCGAGGGCAGCACTGAAGCTTTCTTT 14 TRBJ1-1 TRBV5-1 - -
CASSPWGDNTGELFF TGTGCCAGCAGCCCCTGGGGAGATAACACCGGGGAGCTGTTTTTT 15 TRBJ2-2 TRBV27 - -
CASSPRGGADQPQHF TGTGCCAGCAGCCCCAGAGGGGGGGCCGATCAGCCCCAGCATTTT 15 TRBJ1-5 TRBV4-2 - -
CASSLEHTSSWTGELFF TGTGCCAGCAGCTTAGAGCACACTAGCTCTTGGACCGGGGAGCTGTTTTTT 17 TRBJ2-2 TRBV11-2 - -
CASSAWVGETQYF TGTGCCAGCAGTGCTTGGGTGGGGGAGACCCAGTACTTC 13 TRBJ2-5 TRBV2 - -
CASSQEGPGSGYEQYF TGCGCCAGCAGCCAAGAGGGACCCGGGTCTGGGTACGAGCAGTACTTC 16 TRBJ2-7 TRBV4-3 - once
CASSLRKQYF TGCGCCAGCAGCTTGCGGAAGCAGTACTTC 10 TRBJ2-7 TRBV5-1 - few
CASSVDRADTEAFF TGTGCCAGCAGCGTAGACAGGGCGGACACTGAAGCTTTCTTT 14 TRBJ1-1 TRBV9 - -
CASTEDRGEKDTQYF TGTGCCAGTACCGAGGACAGGGGGGAAAAAGATACGCAGTATTTT 15 TRBJ2-3 TRBV19 TRBD1 -
CASSFVMAGAIYGYTF TGTGCCAGCAGTTTTGTGATGGCAGGGGCAATCTATGGCTACACCTTC 16 TRBJ1-2 TRBV27 - -
CASSATGTSAEGGELFF TGTGCCAGCAGCGCCACCGGGACTAGCGCCGAGGGGGGGGAGCTGTTTTTT 17 TRBJ2-2 TRBV9 TRBD2 once
CSAKGTEQFF TGCAGTGCTAAAGGGACAGAGCAGTTCTTC 10 TRBJ2-1 TRBV20-1 - -
CASSQEGETQYF TGTGCCAGCAGCCAGGAGGGGGAGACCCAGTACTTC 12 TRBJ2-5 TRBV7-9 - -
CASRAEVGELGTGELFF TGTGCCAGCAGGGCAGAGGTTGGGGAGTTAGGGACCGGGGAGCTGTTTTTT 17 TRBJ2-2 TRBV9 - -
CASRLAGVAKNIQYF TGTGCCAGCCGGCTAGCGGGGGTAGCCAAAAACATTCAGTACTTC 15 TRBJ2-4 TRBV28 TRBD2 -
CASSFPRGGGYGYTF TGTGCCAGCAGCTTCCCCCGGGGGGGCGGGTATGGCTACACCTTC 15 TRBJ1-2 TRBV7-9 - -
CASSQKRDFRYNEQFF TGCGCCAGCAGCCAAAAAAGGGACTTTAGGTACAATGAGCAGTTCTTC 16 TRBJ2-1 TRBV4-3 - -
CASSPRGRAGWTDTQYF TGTGCCAGCAGCCCCCGGGGGCGAGCGGGATGGACAGATACGCAGTATTTT 17 TRBJ2-3 TRBV7-9 - -
CASSQELITDTQYF TGCGCCAGCAGCCAAGAATTGATCACAGATACGCAGTATTTT 14 TRBJ2-3 TRBV4-1 - -
CSVGGGGTGTTDTQYF TGCAGCGTTGGAGGCGGTGGAACGGGAACCACAGATACGCAGTATTTT 16 TRBJ2-3 TRBV29-1 - -
CASSEGLPPGETQYF TGTGCCAGCAGCGAGGGACTACCGCCAGGGGAGACCCAGTACTTC 15 TRBJ2-5 TRBV6-5 TRBD2 few
CASSPPGSSGELFF TGTGCCAGCAGCCCTCCCGGGAGTTCTGGGGAGCTGTTTTTT 14 TRBJ2-2 TRBV4-2 - medium-sized
CASSLELVAGITEAFF TGTGCCAGCAGCTTGGAATTGGTGGCGGGGATCACTGAAGCTTTCTTT 16 TRBJ1-1 TRBV5-6 - -